This T cell receptor (beta chain) stems from a study of T cell responses to AZD1222 COVID-19 vaccine. Across the whole study: Researchers grouped second doses given at about 4 or about 12 weeks into one pool. Broader study findings: Regions left unmutated in variants are reportedly the target of nearly half of spike-specific TCRs. After the peak T cell response, and only then, were repertoires sampled. Baseline seropositivity characterized only six AZD1222 recipients.

The V gene's germline CDR1 is SNHLY and CDR2 FYNNEI. CDR3 length: 16 residues. The V end lost 3 bases, the J end lost 2 bases, and 14 bases lay between the germline ends. As for this clone: The antigen is not known.

Sequenced by immunoSEQ multiplex PCR; TCRdb stores in-frame clones only, minus some. The table shows 120,000 or so clones, with just over 85% occurring only once. The sample in question was peripheral blood, obtained on day 0 of AZD1222 vaccination. This TCR was sampled from an adult in good health. This rearrangement joins TRBV2 to TRBJ1-5; the D is unclear. DNA for the CDR3: TGTGCCAGCAGTGAGTTTGTAGGCCAGGGCAATCAGCCCCAGCATTTT. This codes for CASSEFVGQGNQPQHF. The full variable domain, in which reference TRBV2 and TRBJ1-5 provide the parts outside the CDR3, is EPEVTQTPSHQVTQMGQEVILRCVPISNHLYFYWYRQILGQKVEFLVSFYNNEISEKSEIFDDQFSVERPDGSNFTLKIRSTKLEDSAMYFCASSEFVGQGNQPQHFGDGTRLSIL.